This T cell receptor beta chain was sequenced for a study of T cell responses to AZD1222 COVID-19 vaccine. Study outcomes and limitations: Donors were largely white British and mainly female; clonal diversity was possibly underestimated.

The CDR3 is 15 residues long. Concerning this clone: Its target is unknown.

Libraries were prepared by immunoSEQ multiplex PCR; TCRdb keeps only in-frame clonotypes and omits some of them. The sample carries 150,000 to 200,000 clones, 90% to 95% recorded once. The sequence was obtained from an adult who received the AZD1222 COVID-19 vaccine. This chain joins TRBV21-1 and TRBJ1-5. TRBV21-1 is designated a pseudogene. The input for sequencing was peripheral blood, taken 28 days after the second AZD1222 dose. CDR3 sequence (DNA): TGTGCCAGCAGCGGCGAAGTGGGGAACGATCAACCCCAGCATTTT. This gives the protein CASSGEVGNDQPQHF.